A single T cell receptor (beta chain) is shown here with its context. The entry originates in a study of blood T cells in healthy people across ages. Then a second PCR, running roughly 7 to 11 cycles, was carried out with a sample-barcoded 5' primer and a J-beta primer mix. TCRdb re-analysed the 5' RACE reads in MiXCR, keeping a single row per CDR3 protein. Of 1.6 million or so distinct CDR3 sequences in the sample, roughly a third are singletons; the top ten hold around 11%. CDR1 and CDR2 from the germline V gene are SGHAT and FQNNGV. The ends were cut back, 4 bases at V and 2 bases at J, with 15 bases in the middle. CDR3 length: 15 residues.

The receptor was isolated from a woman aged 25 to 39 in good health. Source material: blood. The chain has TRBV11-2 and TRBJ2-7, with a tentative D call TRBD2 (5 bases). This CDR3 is CASSSSADPPYEQYF. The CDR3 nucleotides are TGTGCCAGCAGCTCATCAGCGGACCCTCCCTACGAGCAGTACTTC.